Listed here is a single T cell receptor (beta chain). Its antigen is undetermined. The sample comes from a study of shared clonotypes between healthy human individuals. General study points: Naive subsets generally exceeded memory subsets in estimated richness. Even with large depth, rarefaction showed that sorted-subset sequencing was incomplete. Naive CD4 clonotypes overlapped across a handful of donors at around 4.7%.

This CDR3 contains 14 residues. The germline V and J ends were trimmed by 2 bases and 5 bases, with 12 bases remaining between them. At the deep level, the assay was run. The method was immunoSEQ multiplex PCR; TCRdb's version includes in-frame clones alone and lacks a portion of them. The sample records about 2.4 million clones, around nine tenths being singletons. The sample was naive CD4+ T cells sorted from blood. Subset of the sample: CD45RA+ positively selected. The receptor was isolated from a man younger than 30 in good health. The chain links TRBV23-1 to TRBJ1-2, with unresolved D. TRBV23-1 is assigned to the ORF class and has an uncertain function. CDR3 loop: CASSQRRFFYGYTF. The DNA of the CDR3 is TGCGCCAGCAGTCAACGCCGATTCTTTTATGGCTACACCTTC.